The entry below describes one TCR beta chain. Its antigen remains unidentified. This record comes from a study of chemoradiotherapy in HPV16-positive cancers. Study context: Candidate HPV-specific T-cell clones and common TCR motifs came from functional assays in two HPV16-positive patients.

Study outcomes and limitations: HPV-responsive T-cell expansion during chemoradiotherapy was linked to improved recurrence-free survival in HPV16-positive patients. Candidate HPV-specific clones and E7-related TCR motifs grew in tumor during treatment.

Samples were taken several times over chemoradiotherapy. V dropped 6 bases and J dropped 3 bases, with 12 bases sitting between them. The germline CDR1 and CDR2 sequences are KGHSH and LQKENI. The CDR3 loop spans 14 amino acids. The repertoire was sequenced with immunoSEQ multiplex PCR; TCRdb's copy has only in-frame clones and lacks some. Among around 14,000 clones, roughly three quarters were seen once, and the ten largest hold around 9.9%. The sample here was taken from a patient who underwent chemoradiotherapy. The chain joins TRBV18 to TRBJ1-3, with D possibly matching TRBD1 (5 bases). The receptor was isolated from a human donor with HPV-associated anogenital cancer. The CDR3 spells CASSPGGGGNTIYF. The CDR3 coding sequence is TGTGCCAGCTCCCCAGGCGGGGGTGGAAACACCATATATTTT.